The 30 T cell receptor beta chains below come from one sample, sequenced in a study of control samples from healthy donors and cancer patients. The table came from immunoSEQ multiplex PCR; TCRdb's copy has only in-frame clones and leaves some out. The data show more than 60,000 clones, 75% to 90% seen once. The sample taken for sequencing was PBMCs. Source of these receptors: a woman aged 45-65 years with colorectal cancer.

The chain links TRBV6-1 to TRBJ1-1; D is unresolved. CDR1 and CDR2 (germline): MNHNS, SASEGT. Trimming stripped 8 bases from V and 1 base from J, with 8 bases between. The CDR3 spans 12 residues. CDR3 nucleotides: TGTGCCAGCGGGAAGAGGAACACTGAAGCTTTCTTT. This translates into CASGKRNTEAFF.

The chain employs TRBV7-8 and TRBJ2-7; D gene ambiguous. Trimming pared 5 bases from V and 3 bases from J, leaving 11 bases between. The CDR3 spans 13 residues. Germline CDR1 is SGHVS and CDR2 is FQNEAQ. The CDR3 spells CASSEDTLYEQYV. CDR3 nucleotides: TGTGCCAGCAGCGAAGACACACTCTACGAGCAGTACGTC.

The CDR3 region is CASSLEGHRVDTIYF. The CDR3 DNA sequence: TGCGCCAGCAGCTTGGAGGGCCACAGGGTGGACACCATATATTTT. The chain combines TRBV5-1 with TRBJ1-3, with D maybe TRBD1 (6 bases). CDR3 size: 15 residues. The ends were cut back, 0 bases at V and 8 bases at J, with 15 bases in the middle. Germline lookup yields CDR1 SGHRS and CDR2 YFSETQ.

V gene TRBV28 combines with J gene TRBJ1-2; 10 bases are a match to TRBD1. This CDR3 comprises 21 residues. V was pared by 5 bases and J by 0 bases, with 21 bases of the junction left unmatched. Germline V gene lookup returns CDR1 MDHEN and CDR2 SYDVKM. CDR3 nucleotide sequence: TGTGCCAGCAGTGCCTTTTATATCCTCGGGACAGGGGCAAATACTAACTATGGCTACACCTTC. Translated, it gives CASSAFYILGTGANTNYGYTF.

In DNA, the CDR3 is TGTGCCAGCAGCGAGTTCGCTGACACTGAAGCTTTCTTT. It encodes CASSEFADTEAFF. This chain links TRBV2 with TRBJ1-1, with no clear D. The CDR3 spans 13 residues. Per germline, CDR1 SNHLY and CDR2 FYNNEI. V lost 6 bases, J lost 3 bases, and 11 bases lay in between.

CDR3 bases: TGCGCCAGCAGCTACTCTATGAGGGAGACCCAGTACTTC. The encoded protein is CASSYSMRETQYF. V usage is TRBV5-1 and J usage is TRBJ2-5; D uncertain. Germline CDR1 SGHRS, CDR2 YFSETQ. The V gene lost 3 bases and the J gene lost 5 bases, with 11 bases spanning the gap. The CDR3 consists of 13 residues.

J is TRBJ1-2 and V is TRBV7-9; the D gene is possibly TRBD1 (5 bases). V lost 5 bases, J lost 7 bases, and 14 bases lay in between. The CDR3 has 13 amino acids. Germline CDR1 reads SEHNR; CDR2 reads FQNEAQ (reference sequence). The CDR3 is CASSPTDISGYTF. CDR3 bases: TGTGCCAGCAGCCCCACGGACATAAGTGGCTACACCTTC.

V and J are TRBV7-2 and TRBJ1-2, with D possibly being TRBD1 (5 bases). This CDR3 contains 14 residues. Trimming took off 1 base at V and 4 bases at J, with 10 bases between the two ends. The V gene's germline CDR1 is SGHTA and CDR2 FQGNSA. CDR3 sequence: CASSLVQGTYGYTF. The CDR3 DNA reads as TGTGCCAGCAGCTTAGTTCAAGGGACCTATGGCTACACCTTC.

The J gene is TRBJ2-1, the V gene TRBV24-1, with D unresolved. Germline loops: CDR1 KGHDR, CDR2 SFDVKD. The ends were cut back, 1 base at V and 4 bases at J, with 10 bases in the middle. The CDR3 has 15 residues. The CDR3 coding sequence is TGTGCCACCAGTGATTTAAACTATCGTTACAATGAGCAGTTCTTC. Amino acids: CATSDLNYRYNEQFF.

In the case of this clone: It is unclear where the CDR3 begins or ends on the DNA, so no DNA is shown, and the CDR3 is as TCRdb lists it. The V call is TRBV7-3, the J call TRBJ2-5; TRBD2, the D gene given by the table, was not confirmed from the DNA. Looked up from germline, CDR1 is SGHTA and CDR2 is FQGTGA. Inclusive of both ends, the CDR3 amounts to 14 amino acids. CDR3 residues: CASSLGVAGGNRYF.

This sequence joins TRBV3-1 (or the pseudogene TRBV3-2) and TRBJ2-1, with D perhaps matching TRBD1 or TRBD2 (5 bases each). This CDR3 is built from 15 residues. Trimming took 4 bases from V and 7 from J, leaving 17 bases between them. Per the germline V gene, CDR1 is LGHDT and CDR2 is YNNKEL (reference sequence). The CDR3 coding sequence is TGTGCCAGCAGCCTCCGTGGGGGAGCCGGGAATGAGCAGTTCTTC. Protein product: CASSLRGGAGNEQFF.

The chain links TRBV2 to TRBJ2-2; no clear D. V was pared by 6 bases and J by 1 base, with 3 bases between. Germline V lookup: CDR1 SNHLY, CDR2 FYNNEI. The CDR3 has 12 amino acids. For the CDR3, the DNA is TGTGCCAGCAGGGGGAACACCGGGGAGCTGTTTTTT. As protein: CASRGNTGELFF. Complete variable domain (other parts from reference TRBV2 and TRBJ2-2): EPEVTQTPSHQVTQMGQEVILRCVPISNHLYFYWYRQILGQKVEFLVSFYNNEISEKSEIFDDQFSVERPDGSNFTLKIRSTKLEDSAMYFCASRGNTGELFFGEGSRLTVL.

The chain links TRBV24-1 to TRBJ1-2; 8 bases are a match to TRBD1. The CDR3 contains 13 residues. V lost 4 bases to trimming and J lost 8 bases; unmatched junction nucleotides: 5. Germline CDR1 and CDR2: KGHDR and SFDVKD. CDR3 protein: CATSEQGARGYTF. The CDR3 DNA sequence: TGTGCCACCAGTGAGCAGGGGGCACGGGGCTACACCTTC.

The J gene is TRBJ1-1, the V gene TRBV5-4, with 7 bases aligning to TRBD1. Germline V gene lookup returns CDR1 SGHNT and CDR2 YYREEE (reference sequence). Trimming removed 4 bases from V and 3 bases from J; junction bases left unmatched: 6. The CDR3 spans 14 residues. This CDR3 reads CASSKRGQDTEAFF. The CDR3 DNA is TGTGCCAGCAGCAAGAGGGGGCAGGACACTGAAGCTTTCTTT.

The CDR3 loop is CASSPGQGEDGYTF. DNA for the CDR3: TGCGCCAGCAGCCCGGGACAGGGTGAGGATGGCTACACCTTC. This chain links TRBV5-1 with TRBJ1-2; 9 nucleotides line up with TRBD1. V trimming: 4 bases; J trimming: 6 bases; junction bases outside the gene matches: 7. Germline-derived CDR1 and CDR2 are SGHRS and YFSETQ. CDR3 length: 14 residues.

The CDR3 DNA reads TGTGCCACCAGTGATGGGGGCGACGGAGCCAGAAATGAGCAGTTCTTC. Its translation is CATSDGGDGARNEQFF. The chain uses TRBV24-1 and TRBJ2-1; D perhaps matches TRBD1 (6 bases). V gave up 3 bases and J gave up 7 bases, with 18 bases separating them. The germline CDR1 and CDR2 sequences are KGHDR and SFDVKD. This CDR3 is 16 amino acids long.

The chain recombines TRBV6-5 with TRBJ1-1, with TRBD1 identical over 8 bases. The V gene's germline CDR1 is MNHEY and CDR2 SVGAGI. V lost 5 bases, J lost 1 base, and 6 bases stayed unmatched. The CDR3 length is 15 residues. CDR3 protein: CASSPWTGKNTEAFF. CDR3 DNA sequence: TGTGCCAGCAGTCCTTGGACAGGGAAGAACACTGAAGCTTTCTTT.

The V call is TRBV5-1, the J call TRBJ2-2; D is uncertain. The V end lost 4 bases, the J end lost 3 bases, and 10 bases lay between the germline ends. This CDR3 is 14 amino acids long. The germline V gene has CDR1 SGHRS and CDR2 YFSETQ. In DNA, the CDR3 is TGCGCCAGCAGCAATGACGGACACACCGGGGAGCTGTTTTTT. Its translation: CASSNDGHTGELFF.

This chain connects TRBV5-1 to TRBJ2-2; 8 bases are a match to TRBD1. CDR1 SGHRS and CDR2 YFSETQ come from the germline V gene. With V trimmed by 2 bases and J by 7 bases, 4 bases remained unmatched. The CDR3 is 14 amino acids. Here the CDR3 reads CASSFRGQDGELFF. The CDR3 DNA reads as TGCGCCAGCAGCTTCAGGGGGCAGGACGGGGAGCTGTTTTTT.

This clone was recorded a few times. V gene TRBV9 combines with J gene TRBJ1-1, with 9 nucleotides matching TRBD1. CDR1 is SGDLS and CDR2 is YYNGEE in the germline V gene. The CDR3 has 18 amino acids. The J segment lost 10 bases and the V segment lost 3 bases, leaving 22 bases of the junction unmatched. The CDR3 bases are TGTGCCAGCAGCGCTAGTAGCGTCCCGGGACAGGGTGTTGGGGGAGCTTTCTTT. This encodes CASSASSVPGQGVGGAFF.

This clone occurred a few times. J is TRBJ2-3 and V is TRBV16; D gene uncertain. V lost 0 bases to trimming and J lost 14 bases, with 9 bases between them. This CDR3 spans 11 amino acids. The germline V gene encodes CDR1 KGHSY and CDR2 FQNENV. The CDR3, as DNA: TGTGCCAGCAGCCAATCGAACACAGCGTATTTT. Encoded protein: CASSQSNTAYF.

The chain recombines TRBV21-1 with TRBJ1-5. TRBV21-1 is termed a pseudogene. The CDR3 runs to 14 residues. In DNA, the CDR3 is TGTGCCAGCAGCCCAAGGGTAGGCAATCAGCCCCAGCATTTT. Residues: CASSPRVGNQPQHF.

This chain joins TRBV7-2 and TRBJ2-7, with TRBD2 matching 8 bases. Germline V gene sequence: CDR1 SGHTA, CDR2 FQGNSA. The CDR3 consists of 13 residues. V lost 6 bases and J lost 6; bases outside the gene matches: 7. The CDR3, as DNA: TGTGCCAGCAGTTTTTTAGCGGGACGCGAGCAGTACGTC. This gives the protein CASSFLAGREQYV.

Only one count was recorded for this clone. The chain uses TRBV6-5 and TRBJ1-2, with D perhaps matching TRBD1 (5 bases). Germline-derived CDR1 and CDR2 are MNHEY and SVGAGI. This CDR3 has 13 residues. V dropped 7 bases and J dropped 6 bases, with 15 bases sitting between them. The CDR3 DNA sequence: TGTGCCAGCAAGTGGGGGGAGGACCATGGCTACACCTTC. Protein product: CASKWGEDHGYTF.

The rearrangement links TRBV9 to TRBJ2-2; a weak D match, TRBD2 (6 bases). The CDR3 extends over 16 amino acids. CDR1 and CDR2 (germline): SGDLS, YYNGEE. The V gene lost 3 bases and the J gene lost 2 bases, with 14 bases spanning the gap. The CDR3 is CASSGGAGPNTGELFF. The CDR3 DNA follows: TGTGCCAGCAGCGGCGGGGCAGGACCAAACACCGGGGAGCTGTTTTTT.

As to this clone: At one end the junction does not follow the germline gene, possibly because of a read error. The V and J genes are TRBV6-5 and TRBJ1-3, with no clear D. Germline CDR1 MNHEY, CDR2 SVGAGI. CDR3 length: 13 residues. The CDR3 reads CASRPRSGSTIYF. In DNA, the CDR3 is TGTGCCAGCAGACCCAGGTCAGGAAGCACCATATATTTT.

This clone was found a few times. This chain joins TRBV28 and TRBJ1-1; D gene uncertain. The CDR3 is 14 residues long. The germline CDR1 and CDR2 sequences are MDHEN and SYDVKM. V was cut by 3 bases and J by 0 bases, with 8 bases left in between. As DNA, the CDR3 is TGTGCCAGCAGTTTTTACGGTATGAACACTGAAGCTTTCTTT. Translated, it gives CASSFYGMNTEAFF.

In DNA, the CDR3 is TGTGCCAGCAGCCAACGGGACTACTTCGATACGCAGTATTTT. It encodes CASSQRDYFDTQYF. V usage is TRBV5-5 and J usage is TRBJ2-3, with 7 bases matching TRBD2. CDR3 size: 14 residues. CDR1 and CDR2 from the germline V gene are SGHKS and YYEKEE (reference sequence). J was trimmed by 6 bases and V by 4 bases; bases with no gene match: 8.

CDR3 in DNA: TGTGCCAGCAGCTTGCGGGCCACGAACACCGGGGAGCTGTTTTTT. It encodes CASSLRATNTGELFF. V usage is TRBV5-8 and J usage is TRBJ2-2; D not resolved. The CDR3 runs to 15 residues. Germline assignment: CDR1 SGHTS and CDR2 YDEGEE. V was cut by 1 base and J by 0 bases, with 7 bases left in between.

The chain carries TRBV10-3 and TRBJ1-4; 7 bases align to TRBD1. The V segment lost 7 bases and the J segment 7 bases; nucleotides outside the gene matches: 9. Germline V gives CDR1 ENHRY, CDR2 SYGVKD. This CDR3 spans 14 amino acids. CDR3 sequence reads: CAITEQPGGEKLFF. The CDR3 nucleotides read TGTGCCATCACAGAGCAGCCAGGGGGTGAAAAACTGTTTTTT.